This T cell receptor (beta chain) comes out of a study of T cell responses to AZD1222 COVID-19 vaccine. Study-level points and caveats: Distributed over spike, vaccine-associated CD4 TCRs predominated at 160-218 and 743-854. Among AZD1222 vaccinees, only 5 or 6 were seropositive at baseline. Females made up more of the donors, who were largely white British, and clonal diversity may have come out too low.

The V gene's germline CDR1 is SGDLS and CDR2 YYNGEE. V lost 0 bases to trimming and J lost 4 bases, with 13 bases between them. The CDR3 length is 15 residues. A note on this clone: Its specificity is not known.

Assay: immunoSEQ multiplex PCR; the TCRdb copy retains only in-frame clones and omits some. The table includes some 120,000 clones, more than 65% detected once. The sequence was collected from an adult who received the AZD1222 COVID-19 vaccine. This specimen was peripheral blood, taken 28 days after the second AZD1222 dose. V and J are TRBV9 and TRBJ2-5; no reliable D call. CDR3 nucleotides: TGTGCCAGCAGCGTAGCAGGCGGATTTCGAGAGACCCAGTACTTC. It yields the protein CASSVAGGFRETQYF.